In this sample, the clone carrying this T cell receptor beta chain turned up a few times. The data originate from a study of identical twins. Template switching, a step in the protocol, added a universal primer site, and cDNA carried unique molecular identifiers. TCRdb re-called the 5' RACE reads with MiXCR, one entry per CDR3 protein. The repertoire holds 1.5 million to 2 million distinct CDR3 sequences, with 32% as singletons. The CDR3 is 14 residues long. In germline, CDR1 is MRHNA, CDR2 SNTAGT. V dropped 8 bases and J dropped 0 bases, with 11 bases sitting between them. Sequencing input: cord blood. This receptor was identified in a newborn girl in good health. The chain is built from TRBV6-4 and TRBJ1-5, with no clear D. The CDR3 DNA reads TGTGCCAGCCCGCGTGGTTTTAGCAATCAGCCCCAGCATTTT. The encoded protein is CASPRGFSNQPQHF.